This record covers a single T cell receptor (beta chain). The antigen is undetermined. Molecules of cDNA were individually given unique molecular identifiers that were attached to them. In TCRdb, the 5' RACE reads were re-called with MiXCR into one record per CDR3 protein. The data contain 35,000 to 55,000 distinct CDR3 sequences, about 23% of them singletons. These data originate in a study of early T cells in non-severe SARS-CoV-2 infection. In the study overall: It was bulk RNA from unsorted whole blood that was sequenced, and the chains were unpaired. Regarding the study as a whole: Database matching using VDJdb favored anti-spike CD8 responses, with private and CD4 specificities left missing.

Trimming stripped 3 bases from V and 5 bases from J, with 12 bases between. CDR3 length equals 13 residues. Germline V gene sequence: CDR1 DFQATT, CDR2 SNEGSKA (reference sequence). This sequence joins TRBV20-1 and TRBJ2-3; D ambiguous. This material consisted of whole blood, taken at baseline. The receptor was derived from an adult who was a healthcare worker with PCR-confirmed SARS-CoV-2 infection or an uninfected control (not recorded which). CDR3 in DNA: TGCAGTGCTAGCGAAGGGCCCGGAGATACGCAGTATTTT. Translated, it gives CSASEGPGDTQYF.